Following are 10 T cell receptor beta chains from one sample sequenced in a study of OX40 agonist ivuxolimab in advanced cancers. TCRdb's table, derived via immunoSEQ multiplex PCR, lists solely in-frame clones and lacks some. The sample holds 60,000 to 85,000 clones, 75% to 90% seen once. Sequencing used CD4+ or CD8+ T cells sorted from blood, obtained in a trial of the OX40 agonist ivuxolimab. The receptors shown here come from an adult with an advanced solid tumor such as melanoma, head and neck, liver or kidney cancer.

The chain has TRBV11-3 and TRBJ2-7; perhaps TRBD2 as D (6 bases). CDR1 SGHNT and CDR2 YENEEA come from the germline V gene. The V end lost 1 base, the J end lost 1 base, and 8 bases lay between the germline ends. This CDR3 contains 14 residues. The CDR3: CASSLAGRSYEQYF. CDR3 DNA: TGTGCCAGCAGCTTAGCCGGGAGATCCTACGAGCAGTACTTC.

As for this clone: At the DNA level, this CDR3 is encoded by other sequences in the same sample as well. This rearrangement joins TRBV28 to TRBJ1-1; D call uncertain. The CDR3 sequence is 12 residues long. V lost 6 bases to trimming and J lost 8 bases, with 13 bases between them. Germline loops: CDR1 MDHEN, CDR2 SYDVKM. The CDR3 DNA reads TGTGCCAGCAGCCTTCTCCCAGGAGAAGCTTTCTTT. As protein: CASSLLPGEAFF.

The rearrangement uses TRBV5-5 and TRBJ2-6, with TRBD2 matching 12 bases. V lost 3 bases to trimming and J lost 0 bases; unmatched junction nucleotides: 4. The length of the CDR3 is 18 residues. The V gene's germline CDR1 is SGHKS and CDR2 YYEKEE (reference sequence). The CDR3 here is CASSSGLAGYSGANVLTF. In nucleotides, the CDR3 is TGTGCCAGCAGCTCGGGACTAGCGGGCTACTCTGGGGCCAACGTCCTGACTTTC.

The chain couples TRBV14 to TRBJ2-1; 8 positions match TRBD1. Germline CDR1 and CDR2: SGHDN and FVKESK. The CDR3 loop spans 12 amino acids. V lost 4 bases, J lost 13 bases, and 6 bases stayed unmatched. The CDR3 DNA sequence: TGTGCCAGCAGCCTCACCGGGACAGGTCAGTTCTTC. Its translation: CASSLTGTGQFF.

The chain has TRBV6-5 and TRBJ2-5, with 8 bases identical to TRBD1. CDR3 length equals 12 residues. Germline-derived CDR1 and CDR2 are MNHEY and SVGAGI. J gave up 4 bases and V 6 bases, and 1 base lay outside the gene matches. CDR3 protein: CASRDRVETQYF. DNA for the CDR3: TGTGCCAGCAGGGACAGGGTAGAGACCCAGTACTTC.

This clone has just one count. The chain has TRBV30 and TRBJ1-1, with D possibly being TRBD1 (5 bases). V lost 4 bases and J lost 4, with 16 bases in between. Germline assignment: CDR1 GTSNPN and CDR2 SVGIG (reference sequence). The CDR3 extends over 14 amino acids. The DNA for the CDR3 is TGTGCCTGGACCTGGGACCCGCTGGTCACTGAAGCTTTCTTT. Its translation is CAWTWDPLVTEAFF. Supplemented by reference TRBV30 and TRBJ1-1, the full variable domain reads SQTIHQWPATLVQPVGSPLSLECTVEGTSNPNLYWYRQAAGRGLQLLFYSVGIGQISSEVPQNLSASRPQDRQFILSSKKLLLSDSGFYLCAWTWDPLVTEAFFGQGTRLTVV.

The V call is TRBV29-1, the J call TRBJ1-1; a weak D match, TRBD1 (5 bases). V lost 1 base, J lost 4 bases, and 10 bases lay in between. The CDR3 is made up of 13 amino acids. Germline CDR1 and CDR2: SQVTM and ANQGSEA. CDR3 nucleotide sequence: TGCAGCGTTGAAGTGGGGGGGACCACTGAAGCTTTCTTT. Its protein product is CSVEVGGTTEAFF.

The CDR3 is CASRTTGAGYEQYF. The CDR3 nucleotides read TGCGCCAGCAGAACTACAGGGGCCGGCTACGAGCAGTACTTC. The chain is built from TRBV5-1 and TRBJ2-7; 7 nucleotides line up with TRBD1. The CDR3 contains 14 residues. V was pared by 5 bases and J by 3 bases, with 8 bases of the junction left unmatched. In germline, CDR1 is SGHRS, CDR2 YFSETQ.

With respect to this clone: At one end, the junction sequence differs from germline, possibly due to a read error. Distinct nucleotide sequences in the sample also encode this CDR3. This rearrangement joins TRBV30 to TRBJ2-1, with D unresolved. This CDR3 spans 12 amino acids. Germline CDR1 GTSNPN, CDR2 SVGIG (reference sequence). The CDR3 bases are TGTGCCTGGAGTGGGAGTTACAACGAGCAGTTCTTC. This codes for CAWSGSYNEQFF.

V is TRBV7-3 and J is TRBJ1-2; 9 bases align to TRBD1. Unmatched junction bases numbered 0, after V lost 3 bases and J lost 4 bases. Germline loops: CDR1 SGHTA, CDR2 FQGTGA. This CDR3 contains 13 residues. CDR3 in DNA: TGTGCCAGCAGCTTGGACAGGGGCTATGGCTACACCTTC. It specifies CASSLDRGYGYTF.